A selection of T cell receptor beta chains follows, all from one sample in a study of T cell changes during pregnancy in multiple sclerosis. Repertoires were generated with immunoSEQ multiplex PCR, while TCRdb's copy carries only in-frame clones and drops some. This sample has roughly 28,000 clones; 85% to 95% occur once, and the top ten carry around 5.4%. The source was CD8+ T cells from peripheral blood mononuclear cells, collected before pregnancy. Receptors were obtained from a female donor with multiple sclerosis, enrolled in a pregnancy study. CDR3s leave out the opening cysteine and the closing phenylalanine or tryptophan. Part of the rows lack a size; the others show once, few, many or a class for expanded clones.

v_gene: TRBV7-2; abundance: -; CDR3aa: ASSSGGGGQPQH
v_gene: TRBV6-5; abundance: -; CDR3aa: ASSPRAGPSGYT
v_gene: TRBV7-9; abundance: -; CDR3aa: ASSPGQGRSTGELF
v_gene: TRBV19; abundance: -; CDR3aa: ASSFSGYNEQF
v_gene: TRBV7-8; abundance: -; CDR3aa: ASSRLGSGNTIY
v_gene: TRBV11-3; abundance: -; CDR3aa: ASSTARGVYQPQH
v_gene: TRBV6-5; abundance: -; CDR3aa: ASTRLQGSQPQH
v_gene: TRBV14; abundance: once; CDR3aa: ASSQDAGDGGYT
v_gene: TRBV11-2; abundance: once; CDR3aa: ASSPERGQYYGYT
v_gene: TRBV7-9; abundance: -; CDR3aa: ASSRSRDRGLLGGELF
v_gene: TRBV7-6; abundance: -; CDR3aa: ASSSGMGTALYEQY
v_gene: TRBV29-1; abundance: -; CDR3aa: SVEGQRGATDTQY
v_gene: TRBV27; abundance: -; CDR3aa: ASSLGGSPRNEQF
v_gene: TRBV4-1; abundance: -; CDR3aa: ASSQELGGGAWEQF
v_gene: TRBV28; abundance: -; CDR3aa: ASSCQTGCTGELF
v_gene: TRBV4-3; abundance: once; CDR3aa: ASSQGLNYGYT
v_gene: TRBV5-1; abundance: -; CDR3aa: ASSLPSYNEQF
v_gene: TRBV5-1; abundance: -; CDR3aa: ASHPGAEKLF
v_gene: TRBV7-6; abundance: -; CDR3aa: ASSSPDGISYNEQF
v_gene: TRBV27; abundance: once; CDR3aa: ASSPFDRRETQY
v_gene: TRBV6-4; abundance: -; CDR3aa: ASSDGDRDYNEQF
v_gene: TRBV19; abundance: once; CDR3aa: ASSPGDIFYEQY
v_gene: TRBV5-5; abundance: -; CDR3aa: ASSLVGDSAYEQY
v_gene: TRBV6-6; abundance: once; CDR3aa: ASSSTGGDNIQY
v_gene: TRBV13; abundance: -; CDR3aa: ASSSTPDSRDPDTQY
v_gene: TRBV7-8; abundance: -; CDR3aa: ASSWGSGSYEQY
v_gene: TRBV19; abundance: -; CDR3aa: ATTSGLALTGELF
v_gene: TRBV27; abundance: -; CDR3aa: ASRPEGSYEQY
v_gene: TRBV4-2; abundance: -; CDR3aa: ASSQIRGSNQPQH
v_gene: TRBV7-9; abundance: -; CDR3aa: ASSLVGQGSSYEQY
v_gene: TRBV7-8; abundance: -; CDR3aa: ASSFYYSGSTYEQF
v_gene: TRBV10-3; abundance: -; CDR3aa: AISESIQGNTGELF
v_gene: TRBV2; abundance: -; CDR3aa: ASRASLDRNTEAF
v_gene: TRBV7-9; abundance: -; CDR3aa: ASSFSRADLVYNYGYT
v_gene: TRBV7-9; abundance: -; CDR3aa: ASSRRESSYNEQF
v_gene: TRBV10-2; abundance: -; CDR3aa: ASSHRQGATEAF
v_gene: TRBV27; abundance: -; CDR3aa: ASSLEGREQY